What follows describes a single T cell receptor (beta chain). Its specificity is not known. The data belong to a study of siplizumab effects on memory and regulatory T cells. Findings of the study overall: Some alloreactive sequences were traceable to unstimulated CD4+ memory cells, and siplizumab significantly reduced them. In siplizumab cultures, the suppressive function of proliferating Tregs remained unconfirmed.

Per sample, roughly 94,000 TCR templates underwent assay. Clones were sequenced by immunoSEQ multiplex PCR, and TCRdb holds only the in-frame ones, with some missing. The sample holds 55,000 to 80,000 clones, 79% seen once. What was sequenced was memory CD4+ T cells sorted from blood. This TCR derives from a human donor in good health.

The CDR3 coding sequence is TGTGCCAGCAGCTTACAGGGAAGAGGGACCGGGGAGCTGTTTTTT. It encodes CASSLQGRGTGELFF. The chain combines TRBV7-2 with TRBJ2-2; the D gene could be TRBD1 or TRBD2 (5 bases each). Germline V gives CDR1 SGHTA, CDR2 FQGNSA. V was pared by 2 bases and J by 5 bases, with 12 bases between. This CDR3 has 15 residues.